These 27 T cell receptor beta chains share one sample of origin, sequenced in a study of PD-1 blockade in mismatch repair-deficient tumors. TCRdb's table, derived via immunoSEQ multiplex PCR, lists solely in-frame clones and lacks some. This repertoire shows 75,000 to 85,000 clones, roughly 80% found once; its top ten account for about 2.6%. The sample consisted of peripheral blood, taken 12 weeks after starting pembrolizumab. These receptor sequences come from an adult with mismatch repair-deficient cancer.

V usage is TRBV7-2 and J usage is TRBJ1-5, with TRBD1 identical over 7 bases. The trim removed 5 bases at V and 9 bases at J, leaving 10 bases unmatched. This CDR3 has 14 amino acids. In germline, CDR1 is SGHTA, CDR2 FQGNSA. DNA for the CDR3: TGTGCCAGCAGCCCCCGACAGGGCGATCTGCCCCAGCATTTT. This codes for CASSPRQGDLPQHF. The entire variable domain, with the rest obtained from reference TRBV7-2 and TRBJ1-5, is as follows: GAGVSQSPSNKVTEKGKDVELRCDPISGHTALYWYRQSLGQGLEFLIYFQGNSAPDKSGLPSDRFSAERTGGSVSTLTIQRTQQEDSAVYLCASSPRQGDLPQHFGDGTRLSIL.

This clone was detected only once. The chain uses TRBV27 and TRBJ2-7, with D unresolved. Trimming shortened V by 3 bases and J by 2 bases, and 11 bases separated the two germline ends. Germline V CDR1 and CDR2: MNHEY, SMNVEV (reference sequence). The CDR3 loop spans 14 amino acids. In DNA, the CDR3 is TGTGCCAGCAGTTTGAACGGCGGAGCCTACGAGCAGTACTTC. Amino acids: CASSLNGGAYEQYF.

The chain employs TRBV23-1 and TRBJ2-3, with D tentatively TRBD2 (5 bases). TRBV23-1 is marked as an open reading frame, function uncertain. CDR3 length equals 20 residues. The germline V and J ends were trimmed by 9 bases and 2 bases, with 33 bases remaining between them. The CDR3: CARGPRFEGLGVAATDTQYF. Written as DNA, the CDR3 is TGCGCCAGAGGCCCGCGGTTTGAGGGCCTCGGGGTAGCCGCCACAGATACGCAGTATTTT.

This clone was counted once. The rearrangement uses TRBV9 and TRBJ2-1; no clear D. The CDR3 extends over 13 amino acids. V lost 6 bases to trimming and J lost 7 bases, with 14 bases between them. Germline V lookup: CDR1 SGDLS, CDR2 YYNGEE. CDR3 DNA: TGTGCCAGCAACCCGACGGGTGTAAATGAGCAGTTCTTC. As protein: CASNPTGVNEQFF.

The V call is TRBV9, the J call TRBJ1-5; 9 bases match TRBD1. This CDR3 has 14 amino acids. Germline V gene sequence: CDR1 SGDLS, CDR2 YYNGEE. J lost 4 bases, V lost 5 bases, and 4 bases had no gene match. The CDR3 bases are TGTGCCAGCAGTGCCGGGACAGGGAATCAGCCCCAGCATTTT. Translation gives CASSAGTGNQPQHF.

This sequence joins TRBV7-2 and TRBJ2-1; 7 bases are shared with TRBD2. There are 14 residues in the CDR3. The trim removed 5 bases at V and 7 bases at J, leaving 8 bases unmatched. CDR1 SGHTA and CDR2 FQGNSA come from the germline V gene. The CDR3 bases are TGTGCCAGCAGCAAACGGACTAGTGGGAATGAGCAGTTCTTC. It encodes CASSKRTSGNEQFF.

The chain recombines TRBV11-2 with TRBJ2-1, with 8 bases aligning to TRBD2. J gave up 0 bases and V 4 bases, and 2 bases lay outside the gene matches. From germline, CDR1 is SGHAT and CDR2 FQNNGV. This CDR3 has 15 amino acids. This CDR3 reads CASSSSGSSYNEQFF. The CDR3 DNA sequence: TGTGCCAGCAGCTCCAGCGGGAGCTCCTACAATGAGCAGTTCTTC.

This clone turned up a few times. The V and J genes are TRBV6-5 and TRBJ2-7; 8 bases agree with TRBD2. The CDR3 has 14 amino acids. The J segment lost 3 bases and the V segment lost 5 bases, leaving 6 bases of the junction unmatched. Germline CDR1 is MNHEY and CDR2 is SVGAGI. This CDR3 reads CASSGLAGYYEQYF. The CDR3 DNA reads TGTGCCAGCAGTGGACTAGCAGGATACTACGAGCAGTACTTC.

The chain employs TRBV4-1 and TRBJ2-7; perhaps TRBD1 as D (6 bases). Between the trimmed V and J ends, which lost 0 bases and 0 bases, there was a span of 15 bases. The germline CDR1 and CDR2 sequences are MGHRA and YSYEKL. This CDR3 comprises 17 residues. CDR3 residues: CASSQDSQGKSSYEQYF. In nucleotides, the CDR3 is TGCGCCAGCAGCCAAGATTCCCAGGGGAAAAGCTCCTACGAGCAGTACTTC.

The chain couples TRBV11-3 to TRBJ1-1, with D tentatively TRBD1 (6 bases). V was cut by 1 base and J by 7 bases, with 13 bases left in between. The CDR3 totals 14 residues. Germline V gene lookup returns CDR1 SGHNT and CDR2 YENEEA. CDR3 sequence (DNA): TGTGCCAGCAGCTTAGTAGGTACAGGGCTTGAAGCTTTCTTT. As protein: CASSLVGTGLEAFF.

This clone was observed a single time. This sequence joins TRBV6-5 and TRBJ2-3; D not resolved. CDR1 and CDR2 (germline): MNHEY, SVGAGI. CDR3 size: 14 residues. V was shortened by 5 bases and J by 4 bases, with 13 bases between the two germline ends. The CDR3 coding sequence is TGTGCCAGCAGTCTAGGTCTACCCGCAGATACGCAGTATTTT. This gives the protein CASSLGLPADTQYF.

This chain joins TRBV13 and TRBJ2-1; D might be TRBD2 (5 bases). V shed 0 bases and J shed 0 bases, with 12 bases lying between them. The germline CDR1 and CDR2 sequences are PRHDT and FYEKMQ (reference sequence). The CDR3 runs to 17 residues. CDR3 bases: TGTGCCAGCAGCTTAGGGAGTAGCGAGCACTCCTACAATGAGCAGTTCTTC. Translated: CASSLGSSEHSYNEQFF.

V usage is TRBV18 and J usage is TRBJ2-1; D remains ambiguous. Germline V gene sequence: CDR1 KGHSH, CDR2 LQKENI. The length of the CDR3 is 15 residues. V lost 0 bases, J lost 0 bases, and 6 bases lay in between. This CDR3 is CASSPPRSSYNEQFF. The CDR3, as DNA: TGTGCCAGCTCACCACCGAGGAGCTCCTACAATGAGCAGTTCTTC.

The CDR3 nucleotides read TGTGCCAGCAGCTTGGGAGGACTAGCGGGGGGGAATGAGCAGTTCTTC. Encoded protein: CASSLGGLAGGNEQFF. The rearrangement joins TRBV4-2 to TRBJ2-1; 15 bases are shared with TRBD2. This CDR3 is 16 amino acids long. The junction had 6 bases not matched to a gene; V was cut back by 5 bases and J by 7 bases. Germline CDR1 and CDR2: LGHNA and YNFKEQ.

The chain joins TRBV6-1 to TRBJ1-1, with a possible D match to TRBD1 (6 bases). Trimming removed 8 bases from V and 1 base from J, with 17 bases in between. Germline values: CDR1 MNHNS, CDR2 SASEGT. The CDR3 totals 15 residues. The CDR3 DNA is TGTGCCAGCGAGGTAGAGGGGGAGCCGAACACTGAAGCTTTCTTT. Residues: CASEVEGEPNTEAFF.

V gene TRBV19 combines with J gene TRBJ2-6; a possible D gene is TRBD1 (6 bases). The CDR3 runs 19 residues. CDR1 LNHDA and CDR2 SQIVND come from the germline V gene (reference sequence). Trimming removed 7 bases at V and 0 bases at J, with 22 bases between. The CDR3 reads CASIPGAGASHSGANVLTF. The CDR3 coding sequence is TGTGCCAGTATCCCAGGGGCCGGTGCTTCCCACTCTGGGGCCAACGTCCTGACTTTC.

This clone is a singleton in its sample. The rearrangement links TRBV9 to TRBJ1-5; no clear D. Germline CDR1 and CDR2: SGDLS and YYNGEE. The V gene lost 0 bases and the J gene lost 0 bases, with 22 bases spanning the gap. This CDR3 spans 20 amino acids. This CDR3 reads CASSVGDEGSLGYSNQPQHF. CDR3 bases: TGTGCCAGCAGCGTAGGAGACGAAGGCTCTTTGGGTTATAGCAATCAGCCCCAGCATTTT.

This CDR3 reads CASGPPGTSGRETQYF. The CDR3 DNA reads TGTGCCAGCGGCCCGCCCGGGACTAGCGGGAGAGAGACCCAGTACTTC. The rearrangement joins TRBV5-4 to TRBJ2-5, with 14 positions matching TRBD2. The CDR3 is made up of 16 amino acids. V gave up 7 bases and J gave up 4 bases; unmatched junction bases: 9. Germline values: CDR1 SGHNT, CDR2 YYREEE (reference sequence).

The chain joins TRBV6-1 to TRBJ2-7; TRBD2 agrees at 8 bases. This CDR3 has 15 residues. CDR1 is MNHNS and CDR2 is SASEGT in the germline V gene. V was pared by 3 bases and J by 3 bases, with 7 bases of the junction left unmatched. This CDR3 reads CASSEASGRGYEQYF. The CDR3 nucleotides read TGTGCCAGCAGTGAGGCCTCCGGGAGGGGCTACGAGCAGTACTTC.

The chain uses TRBV11-2 and TRBJ2-4, with D possibly TRBD1 on 6 matching bases. The CDR3 is 16 amino acids. Germline assignment: CDR1 SGHAT and CDR2 FQNNGV. V lost 4 bases, J lost 4 bases, and 17 bases lay in between. CDR3 protein: CASSSLGVGAKNIQYF. In nucleotides, the CDR3 is TGTGCCAGCAGCTCGTTGGGGGTGGGGGCGAAAAACATTCAGTACTTC.

This clone was observed once. The rearrangement joins TRBV6-1 to TRBJ2-3; the D gene is possibly TRBD2 (5 bases). The V end was cut by 3 bases, the J end by 2 bases, with 15 bases between. This CDR3 is built from 16 residues. The germline V gene encodes CDR1 MNHNS and CDR2 SASEGT. The CDR3 DNA reads as TGTGCCAGCAGTGATCGTCCGACTACGTACACAGATACGCAGTATTTT. Protein product: CASSDRPTTYTDTQYF.

The V call is TRBV15, the J call TRBJ2-3; D is uncertain. The germline V and J ends were trimmed by 0 bases and 2 bases, with 18 bases remaining between them. This CDR3 is built from 18 residues. CDR1 and CDR2 (germline): LNHNV, YYDKDF (reference sequence). CDR3 bases: TGTGCCACCAGCAGAGATTTGAGGATTTACTCGACCACAGATACGCAGTATTTT. Translating it yields CATSRDLRIYSTTDTQYF.

The rearrangement uses TRBV19 and TRBJ2-7; TRBD1 matches at 7 bases. Trimming took 3 bases from V and 3 from J; bases not matched to a gene: 2. The CDR3 is 13 amino acids. In germline, CDR1 is LNHDA, CDR2 SQIVND (reference sequence). CDR3: CASSITGVYEQYF. The CDR3 DNA reads as TGTGCCAGTAGTATTACAGGGGTCTACGAGCAGTACTTC.

This clone appeared a single time. The V gene is TRBV9, the J gene TRBJ2-7; D not certain. This CDR3 region has 14 residues. V lost 0 bases to trimming and J lost 2 bases, with 9 bases between them. CDR1 is SGDLS, CDR2 YYNGEE, per germline. In nucleotides, the CDR3 is TGTGCCAGCAGCGTAGGCCCGGAAACCTACGAGCAGTACTTC. Amino acids: CASSVGPETYEQYF. Full variable domain (rest looked up from reference TRBV9 and TRBJ2-7): DSGVTQTPKHLITATGQRVTLRCSPRSGDLSVYWYQQSLDQGLQFLIQYYNGEERAKGNILERFSAQQFPDLHSELNLSSLELGDSALYFCASSVGPETYEQYFGPGTRLTVT.

This chain links TRBV27 with TRBJ2-5; TRBD2 matches 11 bases. Germline assignment: CDR1 MNHEY and CDR2 SMNVEV (reference sequence). The CDR3 sequence is 14 residues long. The junction had 3 bases not matched to a gene; V was cut back by 4 bases and J by 5 bases. Written as DNA, the CDR3 is TGTGCCAGCAGTTCACTAGCGGGAGTGGAGACCCAGTACTTC. This translates into CASSSLAGVETQYF.

This clone was found a few times. The genes are TRBV5-4 and TRBJ2-7; D gene ambiguous. The germline V gene encodes CDR1 SGHNT and CDR2 YYREEE (reference sequence). V lost 3 bases and J 3 bases, leaving 7 bases between the germline ends. This CDR3 comprises 12 residues. CDR3 in amino acids: CASSSPGYEQYF. The CDR3 coding sequence is TGTGCCAGCAGCTCGCCGGGCTACGAGCAGTACTTC.

This clone was counted between two and nine times. The gene calls are TRBV11-2 and TRBJ2-4; no clear D gene. The CDR3 has 13 amino acids. The germline V gene encodes CDR1 SGHAT and CDR2 FQNNGV. V was shortened by 5 bases and J by 7 bases, with 12 bases between the two germline ends. CDR3 loop: CASSHISQNIQYF. The CDR3 region has the DNA TGTGCCAGCAGCCATATCTCCCAGAACATTCAGTACTTC.